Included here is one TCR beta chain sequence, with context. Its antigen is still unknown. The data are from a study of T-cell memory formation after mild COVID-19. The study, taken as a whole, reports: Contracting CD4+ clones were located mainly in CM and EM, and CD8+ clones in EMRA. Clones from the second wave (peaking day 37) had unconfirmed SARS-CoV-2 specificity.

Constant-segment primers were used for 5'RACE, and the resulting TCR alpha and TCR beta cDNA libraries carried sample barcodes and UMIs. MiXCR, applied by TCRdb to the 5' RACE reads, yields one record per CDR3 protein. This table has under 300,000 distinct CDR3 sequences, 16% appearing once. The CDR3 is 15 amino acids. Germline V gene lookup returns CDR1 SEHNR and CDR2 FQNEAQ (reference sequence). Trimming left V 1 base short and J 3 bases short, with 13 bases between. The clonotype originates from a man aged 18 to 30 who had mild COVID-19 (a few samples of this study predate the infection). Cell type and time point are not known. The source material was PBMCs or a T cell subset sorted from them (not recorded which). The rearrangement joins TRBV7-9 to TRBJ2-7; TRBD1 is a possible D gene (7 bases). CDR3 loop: CASSLEFRGDYEQYF. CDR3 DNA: TGTGCCAGCAGCTTAGAATTCAGGGGGGACTACGAGCAGTACTTC. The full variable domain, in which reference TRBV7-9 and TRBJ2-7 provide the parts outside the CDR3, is DTGVSQNPRHKITKRGQNVTFRCDPISEHNRLYWYRQTLGQGPEFLTYFQNEAQLEKSRLLSDRFSAERPKGSFSTLEIQRTEQGDSAMYLCASSLEFRGDYEQYFGPGTRLTVT.